A single sample is the source of the 28 T cell receptor beta chains below, sequenced in a study of CD8 T cells in Susac syndrome. Reverse transcription of roughly 0.45 to 1 ug RNA was performed with random hexamers. TCRdb redid the calling of the immunoSEQ multiplex PCR reads with MiXCR, one entry per CDR3 protein. The sample contains around 69,000 distinct CDR3 sequences, approximately 94% of which appear only once. The specimen sequenced was CD8+ T cells from PBMCs. These receptors originate from a human donor with Susac syndrome.

The V call is TRBV20-1, the J call TRBJ1-1; D remains ambiguous. V was clipped by 0 bases and J by 7 bases, with 6 bases between them. The CDR3 runs to 11 residues. The germline V gene encodes CDR1 DFQATT and CDR2 SNEGSKA (reference sequence). The CDR3, as DNA: TGCAGTGCTAGAGATGTATTTGAAGCTTTCTTT. It codes for CSARDVFEAFF.

V and J are TRBV28 and TRBJ2-1, with D perhaps being TRBD1 or TRBD2 (5 bases each). The V and J ends lost 6 bases and 4 bases respectively, with 13 bases between them. The germline CDR1 and CDR2 sequences are MDHEN and SYDVKM. The CDR3 consists of 14 residues. CDR3 residues: CASRGTVQYNEQFF. The CDR3 DNA reads TGTGCCAGCAGGGGGACGGTTCAATACAATGAGCAGTTCTTC.

J is TRBJ1-2 and V is TRBV7-9; 11 nucleotides align to TRBD1. Trimming took 5 bases from V and 5 from J; bases not matched to a gene: 7. The CDR3 runs to 15 residues. In germline, CDR1 is SEHNR, CDR2 FQNEAQ (reference sequence). In nucleotides, the CDR3 is TGTGCCAGCAGCGGAGGACAGGGGGCTGTATATGGCTACACCTTC. Protein sequence: CASSGGQGAVYGYTF.

This rearrangement joins TRBV9 to TRBJ2-7; D unclear. Germline CDR1 reads SGDLS; CDR2 reads YYNGEE. This CDR3 contains 16 residues. V gave up 1 base and J gave up 1 base, with 15 bases separating them. CDR3 nucleotides: TGTGCCAGCAGCGTATCCCCAGCCAGCAAATCCTACGAGCAGTACTTC. This encodes CASSVSPASKSYEQYF.

The V gene is TRBV28, the J gene TRBJ1-2, with D unclear. There are 15 residues in the CDR3. In germline, CDR1 is MDHEN, CDR2 SYDVKM. V shed 3 bases and J shed 4 bases, with 15 bases lying between them. For the CDR3, the DNA is TGTGCCAGCAGTTTGCTGCGCCGGTCGGGCTATGGCTACACCTTC. Protein: CASSLLRRSGYGYTF.

The chain has TRBV7-3 and TRBJ2-1; TRBD2 agrees at 9 bases. CDR1 and CDR2 from the germline V gene are SGHTA and FQGTGA. V lost 5 bases to trimming and J lost 7 bases; unmatched junction nucleotides: 18. CDR3 size: 18 residues. The CDR3: CASSRNVLAGPPGNEQFF. The CDR3 DNA follows: TGTGCCAGCAGCAGAAATGTGCTAGCGGGGCCACCGGGGAATGAGCAGTTCTTC.

This sequence joins TRBV7-9 and TRBJ2-7, with a weak D call TRBD1 (5 bases). This CDR3 comprises 14 residues. Looked up from germline, CDR1 is SEHNR and CDR2 is FQNEAQ (reference sequence). Trimming removed 2 bases at V and 3 bases at J, with 11 bases between. The CDR3 nucleotides are TGTGCCAGCAGCTTAAGGCAGGGTAACTACGAGCAGTACTTC. It specifies CASSLRQGNYEQYF.

The V and J genes are TRBV14 and TRBJ2-7, with no clear D. The length of the CDR3 is 14 residues. Deletions cut 4 bases from V and 0 bases from J, with 10 bases between. CDR1 SGHDN and CDR2 FVKESK come from the germline V gene. DNA for the CDR3: TGTGCCAGCAGCCCCCGACGGAGCTCCTACGAGCAGTACTTC. Translated: CASSPRRSSYEQYF.

This clonotype was found once. The chain couples TRBV18 to TRBJ1-1, with TRBD1 matching 8 bases. Trimming cost V 5 bases and J 11 bases; bases outside gene matches: 10. There are 13 residues in the CDR3. Germline loops: CDR1 KGHSH, CDR2 LQKENI. The CDR3 protein is CASSEQGVSGAFF. The CDR3 nucleotides read TGTGCCAGCTCAGAACAGGGGGTGAGTGGGGCTTTCTTT.

This rearrangement joins TRBV28 to TRBJ2-1; D gene unclear. Per the germline V gene, CDR1 is MDHEN and CDR2 is SYDVKM. The CDR3 runs to 14 residues. Trimming shortened V by 7 bases and J by 4 bases, and 14 bases separated the two germline ends. CDR3 in amino acids: CASKTPFRYNEQFF. The CDR3 coding sequence is TGTGCCAGCAAAACACCTTTTCGGTACAATGAGCAGTTCTTC. Variable domain in full (rest from reference TRBV28 and TRBJ2-1): DVKVTQSSRYLVKRTGEKVFLECVQDMDHENMFWYRQDPGLGLRLIYFSYDVKMKEKGDIPEGYSVSREKKERFSLILESASTNQTSMYLCASKTPFRYNEQFFGPGTRLTVL.

The J gene is TRBJ2-7, the V gene TRBV4-1, with 9 bases matching TRBD2. Germline V CDR1 and CDR2: MGHRA, YSYEKL. After removal of 3 bases from V and 0 bases from J, the junction contained 12 bases not matched to a gene. There are 18 residues in the CDR3. The chain's CDR3 is CASSQTSSGGLPSYEQYF. The CDR3 DNA follows: TGCGCCAGCAGCCAGACAAGTAGCGGGGGCCTTCCCTCCTACGAGCAGTACTTC.

This clonotype appeared a few times. The rearrangement uses TRBV5-4 and TRBJ1-1; D ambiguous. This CDR3 spans 13 amino acids. Germline CDR1 is SGHNT and CDR2 is YYREEE (reference sequence). V lost 1 base, J lost 1 base, and 5 bases lay in between. The CDR3 protein is CASSLTQNTEAFF. CDR3 bases: TGTGCCAGCAGCTTGACCCAGAACACTGAAGCTTTCTTT.

This chain joins TRBV3-1 and TRBJ2-7, with 7 bases fitting TRBD2. CDR3 length: 15 residues. V was pared by 6 bases and J by 2 bases, with 10 bases of the junction left unmatched. Germline CDR1 is LGHDT and CDR2 is YNNKEL (reference sequence). DNA of the CDR3: TGTGCCAGCAGTGAATCTACTAGCGCCGCCTACGAGCAGTACTTC. Translated: CASSESTSAAYEQYF.

CDR3 in DNA: TGTGCCTGGAGTGTAGGGCTGGGGATTATGAACACTGAAGCTTTCTTT. It codes for CAWSVGLGIMNTEAFF. V is TRBV30 and J is TRBJ1-1; D unclear. Trimming left V 0 bases short and J 0 bases short, with 14 bases between. The CDR3 is 16 residues long. Germline CDR1 and CDR2: GTSNPN and SVGIG (reference sequence).

J is TRBJ2-2 and V is TRBV30; TRBD2 aligns across 7 bases. The CDR3 sequence is 13 residues long. After removal of 3 bases from V and 4 bases from J, the junction contained 2 bases not matched to a gene. Germline V gene data show CDR1 as GTSNPN and CDR2 as SVGIG (reference sequence). The CDR3 DNA follows: TGTGCCTGGAGCGGGACTACCACCGGGGAGCTGTTTTTT. Translated, it gives CAWSGTTTGELFF.

The chain is built from TRBV28 and TRBJ2-5; 9 bases line up with TRBD1. The CDR3 has 14 amino acids. Germline CDR1 MDHEN, CDR2 SYDVKM. Trimming cost V 8 bases and J 3 bases; bases outside gene matches: 7. As DNA, the CDR3 is TGTGCCAGCCCTCGGGACAGGGTGGAAGAGACCCAGTACTTC. Translated, it gives CASPRDRVEETQYF. Filled out from reference TRBV28 and TRBJ2-5, the complete variable domain reads DVKVTQSSRYLVKRTGEKVFLECVQDMDHENMFWYRQDPGLGLRLIYFSYDVKMKEKGDIPEGYSVSREKKERFSLILESASTNQTSMYLCASPRDRVEETQYFGPGTRLLVL.

The V call is TRBV5-5, the J call TRBJ2-3; 7 bases align to TRBD2. Unmatched junction bases numbered 13, after V lost 3 bases and J lost 0 bases. The CDR3 has 18 amino acids. Per germline, CDR1 SGHKS and CDR2 YYEKEE (reference sequence). CDR3 loop: CASSSNFGAGDSTDTQYF. CDR3 sequence (DNA): TGTGCCAGCAGCTCCAACTTCGGGGCGGGGGATAGCACAGATACGCAGTATTTT.

In this sample, this clonotype turned up a few times. The chain carries TRBV23-1 and TRBJ1-5, with a tentative D call TRBD1 (6 bases). TRBV23-1 is an ORF for which the function is uncertain. Deletions cut 2 bases from V and 4 bases from J, with 18 bases between. The CDR3 sequence is 17 residues long. The CDR3 region is CASSQEAQGLRNQPQHF. CDR3 DNA: TGCGCCAGCAGTCAAGAGGCCCAGGGGCTGCGGAATCAGCCCCAGCATTTT.

V is TRBV6-2 or TRBV6-3 and J is TRBJ2-1; the D gene is possibly TRBD2 (6 bases). Trimming took off 6 bases at V and 6 bases at J, with 15 bases between the two ends. Germline-derived CDR1 and CDR2 are MNHEY and SVGEGT. The CDR3 is 14 residues long. CDR3 in amino acids: CASRGPLARNEQFF. In DNA, the CDR3 is TGTGCCAGCAGGGGTCCCCTAGCGCGCAATGAGCAGTTCTTC.

V gene TRBV6-2 or TRBV6-3 combines with J gene TRBJ2-1; D unresolved. The CDR3 spans 12 residues. V was trimmed by 6 bases and J by 2 bases, leaving 5 bases between them. Germline values: CDR1 MNHEY, CDR2 SVGEGT. The CDR3 bases are TGTGCCAGCAGACCCACCTACAATGAGCAGTTCTTC. Its protein is CASRPTYNEQFF.

The rearrangement links TRBV12-5 to TRBJ2-1; TRBD1 agrees at 8 bases. In germline, CDR1 is LGHNT, CDR2 FRNRAP. CDR3 length equals 16 residues. Trimming at V came to 1 base and at J to 4 bases, leaving 6 bases not matched to a gene. The CDR3, as DNA: TGTGCTAGTGGTTTGGGCCCCGGACAGGGTTACAATGAGCAGTTCTTC. It is translated as CASGLGPGQGYNEQFF.

This clonotype was seen once. The chain uses TRBV30 and TRBJ2-1, with a possible D match to TRBD2 (5 bases). Deletions cut 2 bases from V and 3 bases from J, with 11 bases between. The CDR3 runs 14 residues. Germline CDR1 is GTSNPN and CDR2 is SVGIG (reference sequence). In nucleotides, the CDR3 is TGTGCCTGGAGTCCCCCGGCGGGCTACAATGAGCAGTTCTTC. Translating gives CAWSPPAGYNEQFF. Supplemented by reference TRBV30 and TRBJ2-1, the full variable domain reads SQTIHQWPATLVQPVGSPLSLECTVEGTSNPNLYWYRQAAGRGLQLLFYSVGIGQISSEVPQNLSASRPQDRQFILSSKKLLLSDSGFYLCAWSPPAGYNEQFFGPGTRLTVL.

The chain combines TRBV2 with TRBJ2-7; D call uncertain. The CDR3 is 14 amino acids. In germline, CDR1 is SNHLY, CDR2 FYNNEI. Trimming took 6 bases from V and 2 from J, leaving 14 bases between them. CDR3: CASSPGSPPYEQYF. The CDR3 DNA follows: TGTGCCAGCAGCCCCGGTAGCCCTCCCTACGAGCAGTACTTC.

The chain carries TRBV10-3 and TRBJ2-7; D gene ambiguous. The CDR3 covers 14 residues. Trimming left V 3 bases short and J 3 bases short, with 12 bases between. Germline assignment: CDR1 ENHRY and CDR2 SYGVKD. In DNA form, the CDR3 reads TGTGCCATCAGTGAAGGTGGTATAGACTACGAGCAGTACTTC. It encodes CAISEGGIDYEQYF.

The rearrangement links TRBV6-1 to TRBJ1-5, with D unclear. The CDR3 covers 17 residues. Trimming took off 0 bases at V and 4 bases at J, with 16 bases between the two ends. Per germline, CDR1 MNHNS and CDR2 SASEGT. For the CDR3, the DNA is TGTGCCAGCAGTGAAGCGATTAAGGAGTATCGGAATCAGCCCCAGCATTTT. Its translation is CASSEAIKEYRNQPQHF.

The rearrangement uses TRBV5-4 and TRBJ2-5, with D tentatively TRBD2 (5 bases). The germline CDR1 and CDR2 sequences are SGHNT and YYREEE (reference sequence). The V gene lost 4 bases and the J gene lost 2 bases, with 18 bases spanning the gap. This CDR3 region has 16 residues. CDR3 in DNA: TGTGCCAGCAGCCCGTCCTTGGCGGGCTCACAAGAGACCCAGTACTTC. Translation: CASSPSLAGSQETQYF.

This chain connects TRBV7-9 to TRBJ2-1, with D uncertain. The CDR3 spans 15 residues. Germline CDR1 reads SEHNR; CDR2 reads FQNEAQ (reference sequence). V was trimmed by 1 base and J by 4 bases, leaving 11 bases between them. DNA of the CDR3: TGTGCCAGCAGCTTAGTTGGCTCTCCTTACAATGAGCAGTTCTTC. Translating it yields CASSLVGSPYNEQFF.

The chain combines TRBV20-1 with TRBJ2-1; tentatively, D is TRBD1 (5 bases). The germline V and J ends were trimmed by 6 bases and 6 bases, with 15 bases remaining between them. Germline V gene sequence: CDR1 DFQATT, CDR2 SNEGSKA (reference sequence). CDR3 length: 13 residues. The CDR3 nucleotides read TGCAGTGCGGGGCAGTTTACCCTCAATGAGCAGTTCTTC. Its protein product is CSAGQFTLNEQFF.